Listed below are T cell receptor beta chains from one sample, sequenced in a study of T cell changes during pregnancy in multiple sclerosis. Measured with immunoSEQ multiplex PCR; TCRdb has only the in-frame clones, and not every one. The table has roughly 28,000 clones, about 89% seen once. Source: CD8+ T cells from peripheral blood mononuclear cells, taken before pregnancy. Every receptor here comes from a female donor with multiple sclerosis, enrolled in a pregnancy study. The CDR3 runs from the conserved cysteine through the conserved F or W. D genes are given only for firm matches. The size entry is marked missing in some rows and otherwise reads once, few, many or a size class.

j_call d_call clone_size v_call cdr3_aa cdr3_nt
TRBJ2-7 TRBD1 - TRBV19 CASSPTRTGGNEQYF TGTGCCAGTAGTCCCACCCGGACAGGGGGCAACGAGCAGTACTTC
TRBJ2-2 TRBD2 - TRBV11-2 CASSRGGRAVELFF TGTGCCAGCAGCCGGGGCGGGAGGGCCGTGGAGCTGTTTTTT
TRBJ1-1 - few TRBV6-6 CATSLDSSNTEAFF TGTGCCACGAGCCTGGACAGCTCTAACACTGAAGCTTTCTTT
TRBJ2-3 - - TRBV29-1 CSVERLEDTQYF TGCAGCGTTGAACGCCTAGAAGATACGCAGTATTTT
TRBJ2-5 TRBD2 - TRBV4-1 CASSPEGREGETQYF TGCGCCAGCAGCCCAGAGGGGAGGGAGGGGGAGACCCAGTACTTC
TRBJ2-5 - - TRBV18 CASSPGAETQYF TGTGCCAGCTCACCTGGAGCGGAGACCCAGTACTTC
TRBJ1-2 - - TRBV4-1 CASSQVLIGAHNYGYTF TGCGCCAGCAGCCAAGTCCTGATAGGGGCACACAACTATGGCTACACCTTC
TRBJ2-7 - - TRBV6-5 CASSPQTGPYEQYF TGTGCCAGCAGTCCCCAGACAGGCCCCTACGAGCAGTACTTC
TRBJ2-7 - - TRBV29-1 CSVELFPGQESYGQYF TGCAGCGTTGAGCTATTCCCGGGACAAGAATCCTACGGGCAGTACTTC
TRBJ2-7 TRBD2 - TRBV7-8 CASSLLAGGAHEQYF TGTGCCAGCAGCTTATTAGCGGGAGGCGCGCACGAGCAGTACTTC
TRBJ2-5 - - TRBV4-3 CASSQGSGYQETQYF TGCGCCAGCAGCCAAGGGAGCGGGTACCAAGAGACCCAGTACTTC
TRBJ2-4 TRBD1 - TRBV4-3 CASSQEIGQGANIQYF TGCGCCAGCAGCCAAGAAATAGGACAGGGGGCAAACATTCAGTACTTC
TRBJ2-5 - - TRBV18 CASSPSGHQSETQYF TGTGCCAGCTCACCATCGGGACATCAGTCGGAGACCCAGTACTTC
TRBJ1-4 TRBD1 - TRBV19 CASSIDPQGATNEKLFF TGTGCCAGTAGTATTGACCCTCAGGGGGCGACTAATGAAAAACTGTTTTTT
TRBJ1-1 - - TRBV27 CASSLFNTLQETNTEAFF TGTGCCAGCAGTTTATTCAACACCCTACAGGAGACGAACACTGAAGCTTTCTTT
TRBJ2-1 - - TRBV4-2 CASSQGGGTGNEQFF TGTGCCAGCAGCCAAGGAGGGGGTACGGGGAATGAGCAGTTCTTC
TRBJ2-7 - once TRBV27 CASSLQAATYEQYF TGTGCCAGCAGTTTACAGGCAGCAACATACGAGCAGTACTTC
TRBJ2-5 - - TRBV5-6 CASTAGGGIRDQYF TGTGCCAGCACTGCTGGCGGAGGTATTCGGGACCAGTACTTC
TRBJ2-1 TRBD1 - TRBV27 CASSLEQGNNEQFF TGTGCCAGCAGTTTAGAACAGGGGAACAATGAGCAGTTCTTC
TRBJ2-7 - - TRBV7-8 CASSLGTATAYEQYF TGTGCCAGCAGCCTCGGGACTGCTACAGCCTACGAGCAGTACTTC
TRBJ2-3 TRBD2 - TRBV4-3 CASSQDPNVGAGVKDTQYF TGCGCCAGCAGCCAAGATCCAAACGTGGGAGCGGGAGTGAAAGATACGCAGTATTTT
TRBJ1-2 TRBD1 - TRBV7-3 CASSSGTVYGYTF TGTGCCAGCAGCTCCGGGACAGTATATGGCTACACCTTC
TRBJ2-1 - - TRBV7-9 CASSPGSYNEQFF TGTGCCAGCAGCCCGGGCTCCTACAATGAGCAGTTCTTC
TRBJ2-7 TRBD1 once TRBV11-2 CASSSGQGGYEQYF TGTGCCAGCAGCTCCGGACAGGGTGGGTACGAGCAGTACTTC
TRBJ2-7 TRBD2 - TRBV9 CASSVGASGYEQYF TGTGCCAGCAGCGTAGGTGCTAGCGGCTACGAGCAGTACTTC
TRBJ1-2 TRBD1 once TRBV27 CAIIPSPGQGARGYTF TGTGCCATCATTCCTTCACCGGGACAGGGGGCGCGGGGCTACACCTTC
TRBJ1-4 - medium-sized TRBV6-1 CASSETPGANEKLFF TGTGCCAGCAGTGAAACCCCAGGGGCTAATGAAAAACTGTTTTTT
TRBJ2-1 TRBD2 - TRBV18 CASSPRTSGRYNEQFF TGTGCCAGCTCACCAAGGACTAGCGGGAGATACAATGAGCAGTTCTTC
TRBJ2-5 TRBD2 - TRBV29-1 CSVEGGAGGLQETQYF TGCAGCGTTGAGGGTGGGGCGGGAGGGCTGCAAGAGACCCAGTACTTC
TRBJ2-1 TRBD2 - TRBV28 CASSSWTSGKLQSSYNEQFF TGTGCCAGCAGTTCCTGGACTAGCGGGAAGCTCCAATCCTCCTACAATGAGCAGTTCTTC
TRBJ2-1 TRBD2 - TRBV7-9 CASSGTSHLSNEQFF TGTGCCAGCAGCGGGACTAGTCACCTCTCCAATGAGCAGTTCTTC
TRBJ2-7 - - TRBV5-6 CASSLVGSYEQYF TGTGCCAGCAGCTTGGTGGGCAGCTACGAGCAGTACTTC
TRBJ2-1 TRBD2 - TRBV7-2 CASSPGPILAGGSNEQFF TGTGCCAGCAGCCCAGGGCCCATACTAGCGGGAGGGAGTAATGAGCAGTTCTTC
TRBJ2-1 TRBD2 - TRBV19 CASSIVLGRGSYNEQFF TGTGCCAGTAGTATAGTTCTCGGGAGGGGGTCCTACAATGAGCAGTTCTTC
TRBJ2-5 - - TRBV7-2 CASSFVQEETQYF TGTGCCAGCAGCTTTGTACAGGAAGAGACCCAGTACTTC
TRBJ2-1 TRBD2 - TRBV2 CASSEGTSGLNEQFF TGTGCCAGCAGTGAAGGGACTAGCGGGCTAAATGAGCAGTTCTTC
TRBJ2-1 - - TRBV9 CASAGSYNEQFF TGTGCCAGCGCCGGCTCCTACAATGAGCAGTTCTTC
TRBJ2-7 - once TRBV2 CARGAPGSSYEQYF TGTGCCAGGGGGGCCCCGGGAAGCTCCTACGAGCAGTACTTC
TRBJ2-5 - - TRBV4-3 CASSQYRASETQYF TGCGCCAGCAGCCAATATCGAGCTTCGGAGACCCAGTACTTC
TRBJ2-7 TRBD2 - TRBV11-2 CASSVIAGGPHEQYF TGTGCCAGCAGCGTTATAGCGGGAGGGCCCCACGAGCAGTACTTC
TRBJ1-1 - - TRBV19 CASSTLNTEAFF TGTGCCAGTAGTACTCTTAACACTGAAGCTTTCTTT
TRBJ2-1 TRBD2 few TRBV7-2 CASSLASGGGDEQFF TGTGCCAGCAGCTTAGCAAGCGGGGGGGGCGATGAGCAGTTCTTC
TRBJ2-1 - - TRBV7-6 CASSLDQGYEQFF TGTGCCAGCAGCTTAGATCAGGGGTATGAGCAGTTCTTC